These 3 T cell receptor beta chains were all obtained from the same sample, sequenced in a study of radiotherapy plus CTLA-4 blockade in lung cancer. TCRdb's table, derived via immunoSEQ multiplex PCR, lists solely in-frame clones and lacks some. The sample lists over 60,000 clones, about nine tenths seen once, with about 38% in the top ten. The input for sequencing was peripheral blood, taken from a patient treated with radiotherapy plus ipilimumab. Receptors were obtained from a human donor with non-small cell lung cancer that progressed on radiotherapy plus ipilimumab.

The chain joins TRBV28 to TRBJ1-5; the match to TRBD1 covers 8 bases. V dropped 7 bases and J dropped 7; count of bases not matched to a gene: 12. This CDR3 is built from 15 residues. Germline lookup yields CDR1 MDHEN and CDR2 SYDVKM. The chain's CDR3 is CASNSPDRAGQPQHF. The CDR3 DNA sequence: TGTGCCAGCAACTCCCCGGACAGGGCAGGGCAGCCCCAGCATTTT.

The table lists this clone with a few counts. The chain recombines TRBV18 with TRBJ2-1, with D possibly matching TRBD2 (6 bases). Trimming pared 9 bases from V and 4 bases from J, leaving 13 bases between. Germline V gene lookup returns CDR1 KGHSH and CDR2 LQKENI. The CDR3 totals 13 residues. The DNA for the CDR3 is TGTGCCAGTTCCGGGACTGAATACAATGAGCAGTTCTTC. Translating gives CASSGTEYNEQFF. Full variable domain (outside the CDR3, taken from reference TRBV18 and TRBJ2-1): NAGVMQNPRHLVRRRGQEARLRCSPMKGHSHVYWYRQLPEEGLKFMVYLQKENIIDESGMPKERFSAEFPKEGPSILRIQQVVRGDSAAYFCASSGTEYNEQFFGPGTRLTVL.

The chain carries TRBV5-1 and TRBJ1-2; D is unresolved. Germline V lookup: CDR1 SGHRS, CDR2 YFSETQ. V was shortened by 1 base and J by 4 bases, with 11 bases between the two germline ends. The CDR3 has 14 amino acids. The CDR3 region has the DNA TGCGCCAGCAGCTTGAGTGACTCCATCTATGGCTACACCTTC. Translated: CASSLSDSIYGYTF.